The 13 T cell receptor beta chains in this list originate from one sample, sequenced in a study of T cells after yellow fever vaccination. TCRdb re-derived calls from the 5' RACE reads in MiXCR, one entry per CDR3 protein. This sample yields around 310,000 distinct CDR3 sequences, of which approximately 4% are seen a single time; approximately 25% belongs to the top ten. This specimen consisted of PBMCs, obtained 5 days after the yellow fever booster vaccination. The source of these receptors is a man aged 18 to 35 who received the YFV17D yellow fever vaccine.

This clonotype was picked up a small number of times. The CDR3 nucleotides are TGTGCCAGCGGGGGACAGGGACGAGACTATGGCTACACCTTC. It encodes CASGGQGRDYGYTF. This chain links TRBV9 with TRBJ1-2, with 9 bases fitting TRBD1. The CDR3 contains 14 residues. Germline CDR1 and CDR2: SGDLS and YYNGEE. Trimming at V came to 7 bases and at J to 3 bases, leaving 7 bases not matched to a gene.

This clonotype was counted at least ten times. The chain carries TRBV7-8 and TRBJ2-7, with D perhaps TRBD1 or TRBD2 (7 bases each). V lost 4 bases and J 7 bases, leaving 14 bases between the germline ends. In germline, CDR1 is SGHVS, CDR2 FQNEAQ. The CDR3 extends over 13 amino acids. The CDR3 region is CASSSQGGAEQYF. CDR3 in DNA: TGTGCCAGCAGCTCCCAGGGGGGGGCGGAGCAGTACTTC.

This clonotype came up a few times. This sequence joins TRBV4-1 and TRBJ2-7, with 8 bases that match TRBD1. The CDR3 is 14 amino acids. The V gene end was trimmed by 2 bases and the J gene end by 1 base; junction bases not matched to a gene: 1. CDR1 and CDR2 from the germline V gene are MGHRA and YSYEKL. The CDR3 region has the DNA TGCGCCAGCAGCCAATGGGACAGGTCCTACGAGCAGTACTTC. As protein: CASSQWDRSYEQYF.

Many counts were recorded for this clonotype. Written as DNA, the CDR3 is TGTGCCAGCTCACCACTGGGACAGAGCTTGAACACTGAAGCTTTCTTT. Its protein product is CASSPLGQSLNTEAFF. The chain recombines TRBV18 with TRBJ1-1; 7 positions match TRBD1. Trimming cost V 1 base and J 0 bases; bases outside gene matches: 5. There are 16 residues in the CDR3. Germline assignment: CDR1 KGHSH and CDR2 LQKENI.

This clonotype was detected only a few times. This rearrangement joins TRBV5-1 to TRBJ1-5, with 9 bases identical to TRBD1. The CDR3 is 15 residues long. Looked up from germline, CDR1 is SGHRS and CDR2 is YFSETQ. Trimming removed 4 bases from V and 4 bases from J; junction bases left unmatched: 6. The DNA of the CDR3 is TGCGCCAGCAGCCACGGGACAGGGCTAAATCAGCCCCAGCATTTT. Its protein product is CASSHGTGLNQPQHF.

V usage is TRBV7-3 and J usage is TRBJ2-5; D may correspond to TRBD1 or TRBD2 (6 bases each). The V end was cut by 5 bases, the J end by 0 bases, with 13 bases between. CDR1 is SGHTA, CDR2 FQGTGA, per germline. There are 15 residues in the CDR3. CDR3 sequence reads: CASSRPGGYQETQYF. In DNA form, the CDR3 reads TGTGCCAGCAGCAGGCCCGGGGGCTACCAAGAGACCCAGTACTTC. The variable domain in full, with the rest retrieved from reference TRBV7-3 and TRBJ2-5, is GAGVSQTPSNKVTEKGKYVELRCDPISGHTALYWYRQSLGQGPEFLIYFQGTGAADDSGLPNDRFFAVRPEGSVSTLKIQRTERGDSAVYLCASSRPGGYQETQYFGPGTRLLVL.

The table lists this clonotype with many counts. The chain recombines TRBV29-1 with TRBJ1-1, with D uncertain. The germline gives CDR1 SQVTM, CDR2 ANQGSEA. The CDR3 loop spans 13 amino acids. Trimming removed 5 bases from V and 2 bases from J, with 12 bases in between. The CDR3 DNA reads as TGCAGCGTTCTTTGGACGCCCAACACTGAAGCTTTCTTT. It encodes CSVLWTPNTEAFF.

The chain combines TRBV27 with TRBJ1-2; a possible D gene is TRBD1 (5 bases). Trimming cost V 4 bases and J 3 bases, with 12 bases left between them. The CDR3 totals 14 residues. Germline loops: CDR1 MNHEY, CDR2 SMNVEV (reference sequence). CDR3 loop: CASSSGQGYYGYTF. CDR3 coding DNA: TGTGCCAGCAGTTCAGGTCAGGGCTACTATGGCTACACCTTC.

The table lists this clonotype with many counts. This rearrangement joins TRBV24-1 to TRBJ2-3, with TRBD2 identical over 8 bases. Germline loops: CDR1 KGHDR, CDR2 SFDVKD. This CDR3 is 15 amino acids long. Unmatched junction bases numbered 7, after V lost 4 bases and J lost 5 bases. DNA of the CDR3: TGTGCCACCAGTGACCCCGGGGGGGTAGGAGATACGCAGTATTTT. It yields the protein CATSDPGGVGDTQYF.

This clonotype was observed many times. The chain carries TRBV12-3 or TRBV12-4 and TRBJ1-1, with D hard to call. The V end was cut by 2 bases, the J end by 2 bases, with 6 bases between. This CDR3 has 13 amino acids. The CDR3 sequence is CASSLQTNTEAFF. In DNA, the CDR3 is TGTGCCAGCAGTTTACAAACCAACACTGAAGCTTTCTTT.

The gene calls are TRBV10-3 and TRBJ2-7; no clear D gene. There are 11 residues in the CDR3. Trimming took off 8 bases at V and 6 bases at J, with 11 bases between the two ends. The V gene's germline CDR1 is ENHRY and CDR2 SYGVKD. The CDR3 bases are TGTGCCATCGCCCAAGTCGTCGAGCAGTACTTC. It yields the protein CAIAQVVEQYF.

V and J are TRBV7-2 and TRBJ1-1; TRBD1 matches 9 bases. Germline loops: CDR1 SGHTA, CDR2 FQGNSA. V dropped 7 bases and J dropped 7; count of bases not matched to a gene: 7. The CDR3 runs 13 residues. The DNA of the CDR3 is TGTGCCAGCACCTCCGACAGGGGGATTGAAGCTTTCTTT. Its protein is CASTSDRGIEAFF.

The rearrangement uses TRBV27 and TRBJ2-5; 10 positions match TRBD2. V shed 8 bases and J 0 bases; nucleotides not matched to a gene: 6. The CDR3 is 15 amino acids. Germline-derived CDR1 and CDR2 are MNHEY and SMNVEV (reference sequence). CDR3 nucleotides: TGTGCCAGCGTGGCTACTAGCGGGGACCAAGAGACCCAGTACTTC. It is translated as CASVATSGDQETQYF.